The present TCR beta chain was sequenced within a study of blood T cell repertoires in COVID-19. CDR1 and CDR2 from the germline V gene are SGHRS and YFSETQ. The CDR3 sequence is 13 residues long. The ends were cut back, 0 bases at V and 0 bases at J, with 4 bases in the middle. Repertoires were generated with immunoSEQ multiplex PCR, while TCRdb's copy carries only in-frame clones and drops some. The top ten hold approximately 1% of the sample, which has approximately 350,000 clones, around 91% seen once. This chain links TRBV5-1 with TRBJ2-7, with no clear D. The TCR originated in a man aged 18 to 35 who had recovered from COVID-19. Sequencing was performed on PBMCs or T cells enriched from blood (not recorded which). The CDR3 spells CASSLGRSYEQYF. As DNA, the CDR3 is TGCGCCAGCAGCTTGGGTCGCTCCTACGAGCAGTACTTC. Filled out from reference TRBV5-1 and TRBJ2-7, the complete variable domain reads KAGVTQTPRYLIKTRGQQVTLSCSPISGHRSVSWYQQTPGQGLQFLFEYFSETQRNKGNFPGRFSGRQFSNSRSEMNVSTLELGDSALYLCASSLGRSYEQYFGPGTRLTVT.